This T cell receptor (beta chain) was found in a study of T cells after yellow fever vaccination. UMIs were added to TCR cDNA along with a universal primer site when it was made by 5'RACE template switching. MiXCR was run by TCRdb on the 5' RACE reads, yielding one entry per CDR3 protein. This sample has 400,000 to 450,000 distinct CDR3 sequences, with approximately 19% found just once. Germline loops: CDR1 SGHTA, CDR2 FQGNSA. V was trimmed by 5 bases and J by 8 bases, leaving 18 bases between them. This CDR3 is built from 14 residues. This specimen consisted of PBMCs, obtained before the yellow fever booster vaccination. This chain connects TRBV7-2 to TRBJ1-1; tentative D call: TRBD1 (5 bases). The source of this sequence is a man younger than 30 who received the YFV17D yellow fever vaccine. CDR3 loop: CASSPRRGRSEAFF. The DNA of the CDR3 is TGTGCCAGCAGCCCTCGGAGGGGCAGGAGCGAAGCTTTCTTT.